This T cell receptor (beta chain) was sequenced during a study of blood T cells in healthy people across ages. A J-beta primer mix and a sample-barcoded 5' primer were used in a second PCR of roughly 7 to 12 cycles. TCRdb itself ran the 5' RACE reads through MiXCR, one entry per CDR3 protein. The table records around 800,000 distinct CDR3 sequences, around 24% of them present only once. Per the germline V gene, CDR1 is SGHVS and CDR2 is FQNEAQ. CDR3 size: 14 residues. Between the trimmed V and J ends, which lost 5 bases and 3 bases, there was a span of 13 bases. These data were also filed under a second study, of T cells of mothers and their children. Per that study: Overlap in related mother-child pairs always slightly exceeded unrelated pairs, never significantly.

The sequence was collected from a boy aged 10-17 years in good health. This chain uses TRBV7-8 with TRBJ2-5; a weak D match, TRBD2 (6 bases). The specimen sequenced was blood. The CDR3, as DNA: TGTGCCAGCAGCCCAAGACTAGGGGAAGAGACCCAGTACTTC. Its protein product is CASSPRLGEETQYF.